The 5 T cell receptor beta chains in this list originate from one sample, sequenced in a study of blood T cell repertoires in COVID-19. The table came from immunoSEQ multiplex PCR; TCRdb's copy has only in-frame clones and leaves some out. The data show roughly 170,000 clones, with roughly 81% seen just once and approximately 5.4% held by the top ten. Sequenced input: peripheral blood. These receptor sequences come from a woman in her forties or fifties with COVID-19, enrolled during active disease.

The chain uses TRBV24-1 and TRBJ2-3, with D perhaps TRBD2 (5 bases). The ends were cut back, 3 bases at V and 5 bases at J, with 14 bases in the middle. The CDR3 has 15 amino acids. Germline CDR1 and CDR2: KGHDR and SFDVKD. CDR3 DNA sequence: TGTGCCACCAGTGATAGCGGCCCTGTGGGAGATACGCAGTATTTT. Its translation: CATSDSGPVGDTQYF.

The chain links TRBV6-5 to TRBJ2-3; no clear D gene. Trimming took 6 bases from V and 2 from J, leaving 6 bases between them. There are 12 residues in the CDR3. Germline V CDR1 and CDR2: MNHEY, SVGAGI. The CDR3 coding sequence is TGTGCCAGCAGGGCCCCCACAGATACGCAGTATTTT. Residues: CASRAPTDTQYF.

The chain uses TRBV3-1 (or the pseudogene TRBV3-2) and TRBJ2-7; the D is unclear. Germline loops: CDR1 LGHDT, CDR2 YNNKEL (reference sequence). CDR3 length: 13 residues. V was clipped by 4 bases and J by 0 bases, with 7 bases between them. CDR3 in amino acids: CASSRRVSYEQYF. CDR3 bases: TGTGCCAGCAGCCGCCGGGTCTCCTACGAGCAGTACTTC.

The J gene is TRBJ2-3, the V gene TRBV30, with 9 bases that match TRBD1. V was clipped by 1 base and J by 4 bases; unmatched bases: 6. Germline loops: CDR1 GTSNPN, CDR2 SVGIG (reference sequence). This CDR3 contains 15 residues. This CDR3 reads CAWSATGGAADTQYF. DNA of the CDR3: TGTGCCTGGAGTGCAACAGGGGGCGCGGCAGATACGCAGTATTTT. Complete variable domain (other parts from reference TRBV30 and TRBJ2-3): SQTIHQWPATLVQPVGSPLSLECTVEGTSNPNLYWYRQAAGRGLQLLFYSVGIGQISSEVPQNLSASRPQDRQFILSSKKLLLSDSGFYLCAWSATGGAADTQYFGPGTRLTVL.

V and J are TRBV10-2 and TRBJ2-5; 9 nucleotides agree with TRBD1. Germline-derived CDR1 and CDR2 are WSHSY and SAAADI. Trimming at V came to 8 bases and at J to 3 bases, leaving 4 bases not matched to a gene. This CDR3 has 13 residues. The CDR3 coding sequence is TGCGCCAGCCGGACAGGGGCCGAAGAGACCCAGTACTTC. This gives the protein CASRTGAEETQYF.